The 30 T cell receptor beta chains below come from one sample, sequenced in a study of T cells after yellow fever vaccination. TCRdb recomputed calls from the 5' RACE reads with MiXCR, one row per CDR3 protein. The sample consists of roughly 63,000 distinct CDR3 sequences, about 7.8% of them appearing once. The sequencing used CD8+ T cells sorted from PBMCs, collected 15 days after the yellow fever booster vaccination. These receptors were obtained from a man aged 25-40 years who received the YFV17D yellow fever vaccine.

In this sample, this clonotype turned up many times. The rearrangement links TRBV28 to TRBJ2-5; 8 bases match TRBD1. The CDR3 loop spans 17 amino acids. Germline CDR1 and CDR2: MDHEN and SYDVKM. Trimming at V came to 0 bases and at J to 2 bases, leaving 8 bases not matched to a gene. Here the CDR3 reads CASSLWMTGDFQETQYF. CDR3 in DNA: TGTGCCAGCAGTTTATGGATGACAGGGGATTTTCAAGAGACCCAGTACTTC.

This clonotype was counted ten times or more. The chain recombines TRBV29-1 with TRBJ2-2; D unresolved. The CDR3 spans 12 residues. V lost 7 bases and J 6 bases, leaving 12 bases between the germline ends. Germline-derived CDR1 and CDR2 are SQVTM and ANQGSEA. CDR3 DNA: TGCAGCGGAAAAGGCCTGGCCGGGGAGCTGTTTTTT. Residues: CSGKGLAGELFF.

This clonotype was seen many times. This chain uses TRBV20-1 with TRBJ2-7; D is unresolved. Trimming removed 1 base from V and 4 bases from J, with 17 bases in between. CDR1 DFQATT and CDR2 SNEGSKA come from the germline V gene (reference sequence). This CDR3 is built from 15 residues. The CDR3 nucleotides read TGCAGTGCTAGAGGGAGAGCCTCCCCCCATTACGAGCAGTACTTC. It specifies CSARGRASPHYEQYF.

The table lists this clonotype with many counts. The J gene is TRBJ2-3, the V gene TRBV29-1, with D uncertain. CDR1 and CDR2 (germline): SQVTM, ANQGSEA. V lost 0 bases and J 11 bases, leaving 12 bases between the germline ends. The CDR3 runs 12 residues. For the CDR3, the DNA is TGCAGCGTTGAAGATAGTAGTCCGGGGCAGTATTTT. It is translated as CSVEDSSPGQYF.

This clonotype was recorded at least ten times. One end of the junction is discordant with germline, which a read error may explain. The chain links TRBV4-3 to TRBJ2-1; D call uncertain. Germline CDR1 and CDR2: LGHNA and YSLEER. The CDR3 loop spans 12 amino acids. The CDR3 region is CASSLGDNEQFF. In DNA form, the CDR3 reads TGTGCCAGCAGTTTAGGAGACAATGAGCAGTTCTTC.

The table lists this clonotype with many counts. The chain employs TRBV3-1 and TRBJ1-4; no clear D gene. The CDR3 loop spans 15 amino acids. V was cut by 0 bases and J by 5 bases, with 10 bases left in between. Germline CDR1 LGHDT, CDR2 YNNKEL (reference sequence). The CDR3 loop reads CASSQDHSSNEKLFF. The CDR3 DNA follows: TGTGCCAGCAGCCAAGATCACAGTTCGAATGAAAAACTGTTTTTT.

This clonotype was seen at least ten times. The chain couples TRBV6-1 to TRBJ2-5; 10 bases match TRBD1. Germline V gene data show CDR1 as MNHNS and CDR2 as SASEGT. Losses at the gene ends were 6 bases for V and 2 bases for J; bases not matched to a gene: 6. The CDR3 totals 15 residues. The CDR3 loop reads CASSHGQGGQETQYF. The CDR3 DNA follows: TGTGCCAGCAGCCACGGACAGGGGGGACAAGAGACCCAGTACTTC.

V is TRBV5-8 and J is TRBJ2-5; D may be TRBD1 (5 bases). Trimming pared 8 bases from V and 5 bases from J, leaving 16 bases between. CDR3 length: 13 residues. Germline V gives CDR1 SGHTS, CDR2 YDEGEE. For the CDR3, the DNA is TGTGCCAGGGGCTACAGGCCCCGGGAGACCCAGTACTTC. Amino acid sequence: CARGYRPRETQYF.

In this sample, this clonotype turned up many times. The rearrangement uses TRBV6-2 or TRBV6-3 and TRBJ2-7; D call uncertain. Germline lookup yields CDR1 MNHEY and CDR2 SVGEGT. The CDR3 is 13 amino acids. Trimming took off 4 bases at V and 3 bases at J, with 10 bases between the two ends. The CDR3 DNA is TGTGCCAGCAGTTTGGCCCTAATCTACGAGCAGTACTTC. Protein product: CASSLALIYEQYF.

This clonotype was recorded at least ten times. This chain joins TRBV20-1 and TRBJ2-3; TRBD1 matches at 7 bases. Trimming took 5 bases from V and 5 from J; bases not matched to a gene: 7. The CDR3 has 13 amino acids. CDR1 and CDR2 from the germline V gene are DFQATT and SNEGSKA (reference sequence). The CDR3 DNA follows: TGCAGTGCTGACAGGGAGTTTATAGATACGCAGTATTTT. This gives the protein CSADREFIDTQYF.

This clonotype was recorded at least ten times. The chain has TRBV9 and TRBJ2-3; D is perhaps TRBD2 (5 bases). Between the trimmed V and J ends, which lost 0 bases and 2 bases, there was a span of 7 bases. The germline V gene encodes CDR1 SGDLS and CDR2 YYNGEE. This CDR3 has 14 residues. CDR3: CASSVDGITDTQYF. The DNA of the CDR3 is TGTGCCAGCAGCGTAGACGGGATCACAGATACGCAGTATTTT.

This clonotype was observed many times. The chain employs TRBV29-1 and TRBJ2-3, with D possibly being TRBD2 (6 bases). Looked up from germline, CDR1 is SQVTM and CDR2 is ANQGSEA. The CDR3 consists of 14 residues. V was pared by 5 bases and J by 2 bases, with 14 bases between. CDR3 residues: CSVFPIAATDTQYF. CDR3 sequence (DNA): TGCAGCGTTTTTCCCATAGCGGCCACAGATACGCAGTATTTT.

This clonotype showed up many times. The chain uses TRBV19 and TRBJ2-5; 9 positions match TRBD1. The V gene's germline CDR1 is LNHDA and CDR2 SQIVND (reference sequence). V trimming: 5 bases; J trimming: 3 bases; junction bases outside the gene matches: 7. The CDR3 runs 15 residues. CDR3 coding DNA: TGTGCCAGTAGTGGCTGGGACAGGGAGAAAGAGACCCAGTACTTC. Translation gives CASSGWDREKETQYF.

Concerning this clonotype itself: Since a much larger clone is just one base distant, this may be a read error. This rearrangement joins TRBV10-3 to TRBJ2-1; D perhaps matches TRBD2 (5 bases). Germline V CDR1 and CDR2: ENHRY, SYGVKD. The CDR3 loop spans 15 amino acids. The chain's CDR3 is CAIRVGESSYYEQFF. The CDR3, as DNA: TGTGCCATCAGGGTCGGGGAGAGCTCCTACTATGAGCAGTTCTTC.

This clonotype was counted ten times or more. The chain links TRBV20-1 to TRBJ2-3; D unresolved. CDR1 and CDR2 from the germline V gene are DFQATT and SNEGSKA (reference sequence). Trimming took off 1 base at V and 4 bases at J, with 0 bases between the two ends. The length of the CDR3 is 10 residues. The CDR3 DNA reads as TGCAGTGCTAGAGCAGATACGCAGTATTTT. Translating gives CSARADTQYF.

This clonotype was detected many times. The chain carries TRBV9 and TRBJ2-1; maybe TRBD1 (6 bases). This CDR3 region has 13 residues. Germline CDR1 reads SGDLS; CDR2 reads YYNGEE. V lost 2 bases and J lost 10, with 13 bases in between. CDR3 bases: TGTGCCAGCAGCGTGGGACACCTCTGGGAGCAGTTCTTC. Translated, it gives CASSVGHLWEQFF.

The table lists this clonotype with a few counts. The chain recombines TRBV19 with TRBJ1-1, with a weak D call TRBD1 (5 bases). The germline gives CDR1 LNHDA, CDR2 SQIVND (reference sequence). CDR3 length: 14 residues. Trimming removed 0 bases from V and 9 bases from J, with 14 bases in between. The DNA of the CDR3 is TGTGCCAGTAGTATAGATCTCACCGGGACCCAAGCTTTCTTT. Translated, it gives CASSIDLTGTQAFF.

In this sample, this clonotype turned up many times. This chain uses TRBV7-2 with TRBJ2-5; the D gene is possibly TRBD2 (5 bases). The V end lost 1 base, the J end lost 4 bases, and 13 bases lay between the germline ends. CDR1 is SGHTA and CDR2 is FQGNSA in the germline V gene. The CDR3 contains 15 residues. The DNA for the CDR3 is TGTGCCAGCAGCTTAGGGGTCGGGAATCGAGAGACCCAGTACTTC. It specifies CASSLGVGNRETQYF. Supplemented by reference TRBV7-2 and TRBJ2-5, the full variable domain reads GAGVSQSPSNKVTEKGKDVELRCDPISGHTALYWYRQSLGQGLEFLIYFQGNSAPDKSGLPSDRFSAERTGGSVSTLTIQRTQQEDSAVYLCASSLGVGNRETQYFGPGTRLLVL.

This clonotype came up many times. The genes are TRBV4-3 and TRBJ2-3, with unresolved D. V was pared by 1 base and J by 1 base, with 9 bases between. This CDR3 is 15 amino acids long. Looked up from germline, CDR1 is LGHNA and CDR2 is YSLEER. The CDR3 loop is CASSQVAARTDTQYF. CDR3 nucleotide sequence: TGCGCCAGCAGCCAAGTAGCTGCGCGCACAGATACGCAGTATTTT.

This clonotype was counted at least ten times. The chain recombines TRBV7-9 with TRBJ1-4; possibly TRBD1 for D (6 bases). Looked up from germline, CDR1 is SEHNR and CDR2 is FQNEAQ (reference sequence). Between the trimmed V and J ends, which lost 0 bases and 8 bases, there was a span of 10 bases. CDR3 length: 14 residues. The CDR3 bases are TGTGCCAGCAGCTTAGCACAGGGTGGCGAAAAACTGTTTTTT. It yields the protein CASSLAQGGEKLFF.

This clonotype was observed many times. J is TRBJ2-1 and V is TRBV29-1; D remains unclear. Germline V gives CDR1 SQVTM, CDR2 ANQGSEA. The CDR3 has 11 amino acids. V was trimmed by 1 base and J by 6 bases, leaving 4 bases between them. CDR3 DNA sequence: TGCAGCGTTGAAGCAAGCAATGAGCAGTTCTTC. Translating it yields CSVEASNEQFF.

This clonotype was recorded many times. The chain has TRBV5-1 and TRBJ2-7; 7 positions match TRBD1. The V gene's germline CDR1 is SGHRS and CDR2 YFSETQ. This CDR3 region has 14 residues. V lost 3 bases, J lost 2 bases, and 5 bases stayed unmatched. The CDR3 sequence: CASSSGDRTYEQYF. In DNA, the CDR3 is TGCGCCAGCAGCTCCGGGGACAGAACCTACGAGCAGTACTTC.

This clonotype was counted only a few times. The chain is built from TRBV7-9 and TRBJ2-1; perhaps TRBD2 as D (6 bases). This CDR3 spans 16 amino acids. The V end was cut by 5 bases, the J end by 5 bases, with 19 bases between. The germline V gene has CDR1 SEHNR and CDR2 FQNEAQ (reference sequence). CDR3 DNA: TGTGCCAGCAGCCCCCGACTAGGGATTACAAACAATGAGCAGTTCTTC. Translating it yields CASSPRLGITNNEQFF. Based on the CDR3 plus reference TRBV7-9 and TRBJ2-1, the full variable domain is DTGVSQNPRHKITKRGQNVTFRCDPISEHNRLYWYRQTLGQGPEFLTYFQNEAQLEKSRLLSDRFSAERPKGSFSTLEIQRTEQGDSAMYLCASSPRLGITNNEQFFGPGTRLTVL.

The chain carries TRBV14 and TRBJ2-5; 9 bases align to TRBD2. The CDR3 runs 15 residues. Germline CDR1 and CDR2: SGHDN and FVKESK. V dropped 4 bases and J dropped 3; count of bases not matched to a gene: 6. The CDR3 DNA reads as TGTGCCAGCAGCCGAGGGACTAGCAGTGAAGAGACCCAGTACTTC. The encoded protein is CASSRGTSSEETQYF.

This clonotype was observed many times. CDR3 nucleotides: TGTGCCAGCAGTTACTGGGAGACCCAGTACTTC. As protein: CASSYWETQYF. This chain uses TRBV6-6 with TRBJ2-5; unclear D gene. Trimming shortened V by 1 base and J by 5 bases, and 2 bases separated the two germline ends. CDR1 MNHNY and CDR2 SVGAGI come from the germline V gene (reference sequence). The CDR3 extends over 11 amino acids.

To note about this clonotype: This may arise from a read error, as a much more abundant clone is one base away. The chain combines TRBV29-1 with TRBJ2-5, with TRBD1 identical over 9 bases. Germline V gene sequence: CDR1 SQVTM, CDR2 ANQGSEA. This CDR3 contains 16 residues. V shed 3 bases and J 4 bases; nucleotides not matched to a gene: 12. The CDR3 bases are TGCAGCGTTGATCCTCCGGGACAGGGCTCCCGAGAGACCCAGTACTTC. Protein sequence: CSVDPPGQGSRETQYF.

There are many counts of this clonotype. The rearrangement links TRBV20-1 to TRBJ2-3; 8 nucleotides line up with TRBD2. Germline V gene sequence: CDR1 DFQATT, CDR2 SNEGSKA (reference sequence). The V segment lost 6 bases and the J segment 2 bases; nucleotides outside the gene matches: 7. The CDR3 contains 14 residues. The DNA for the CDR3 is TGCAGTGCGTATAGCGGGGAACTCACAGATACGCAGTATTTT. It encodes CSAYSGELTDTQYF.

This clonotype was observed at least ten times. V gene TRBV20-1 combines with J gene TRBJ2-1; no clear D. CDR3 length: 11 amino acids. Germline values: CDR1 DFQATT, CDR2 SNEGSKA (reference sequence). The V end was cut by 2 bases, the J end by 6 bases, with 5 bases between. The CDR3 loop reads CSARPSNEQFF. CDR3 sequence (DNA): TGCAGTGCTAGACCCTCCAATGAGCAGTTCTTC.

In regard to this clonotype: This may be a read error: a much more frequent sequence differs by one nucleotide. The chain is built from TRBV19 and TRBJ2-1; 9 bases map to TRBD2. The CDR3 covers 18 residues. The ends lost 3 bases at V and 2 bases at J; junction bases unmatched: 11. Germline lookup yields CDR1 LNHDA and CDR2 SQIVND (reference sequence). DNA for the CDR3: TGTGCCAGTAGTATTCTTTATAGCGGGAGCGATACCTACAATGAGCAGTTCTTC. Translated: CASSILYSGSDTYNEQFF.

The rearrangement joins TRBV28 to TRBJ2-5; D is ambiguous. Germline loops: CDR1 MDHEN, CDR2 SYDVKM. Trimming took 5 bases from V and 0 from J, leaving 7 bases between them. The CDR3 sequence is 13 residues long. CDR3 region: CASSRTHQETQYF. Written as DNA, the CDR3 is TGTGCCAGCAGTCGCACCCACCAAGAGACCCAGTACTTC.